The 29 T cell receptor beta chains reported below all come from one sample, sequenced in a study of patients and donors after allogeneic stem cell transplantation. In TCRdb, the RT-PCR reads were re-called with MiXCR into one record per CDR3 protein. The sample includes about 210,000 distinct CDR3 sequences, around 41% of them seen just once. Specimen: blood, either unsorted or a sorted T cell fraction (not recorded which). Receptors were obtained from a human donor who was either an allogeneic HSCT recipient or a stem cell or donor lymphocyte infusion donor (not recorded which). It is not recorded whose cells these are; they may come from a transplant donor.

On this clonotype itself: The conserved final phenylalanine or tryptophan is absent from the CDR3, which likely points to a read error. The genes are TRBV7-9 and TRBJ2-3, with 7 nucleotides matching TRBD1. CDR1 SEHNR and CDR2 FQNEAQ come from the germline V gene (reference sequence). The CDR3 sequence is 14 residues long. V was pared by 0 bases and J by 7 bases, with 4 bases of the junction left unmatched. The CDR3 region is CASSLAGGTYTQYL. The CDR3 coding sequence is TGTGCCAGCAGCTTAGCAGGGGGCACTTATACGCAGTATTTG.

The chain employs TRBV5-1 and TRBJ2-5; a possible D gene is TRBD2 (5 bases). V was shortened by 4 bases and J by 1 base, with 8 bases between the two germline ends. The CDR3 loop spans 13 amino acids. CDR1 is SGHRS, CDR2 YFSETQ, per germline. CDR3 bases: TGCGCCAGCAGCCGGGGTTCCCAAGAGACCCAGTACTTC. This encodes CASSRGSQETQYF.

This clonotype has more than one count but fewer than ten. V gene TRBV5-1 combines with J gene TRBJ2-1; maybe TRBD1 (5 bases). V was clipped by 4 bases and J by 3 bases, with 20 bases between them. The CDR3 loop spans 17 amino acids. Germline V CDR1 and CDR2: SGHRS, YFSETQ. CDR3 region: CASSVDSSGLSYNEQFF. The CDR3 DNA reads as TGCGCCAGCAGCGTTGACAGTTCTGGGTTGAGCTACAATGAGCAGTTCTTC.

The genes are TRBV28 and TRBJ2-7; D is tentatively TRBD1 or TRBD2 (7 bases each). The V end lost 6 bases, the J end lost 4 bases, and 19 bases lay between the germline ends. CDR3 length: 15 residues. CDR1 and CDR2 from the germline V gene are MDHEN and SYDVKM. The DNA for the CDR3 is TGTGCCAGCAGGCGATCCGGGACAGCGGGGTACGAGCAGTACTTC. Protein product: CASRRSGTAGYEQYF.

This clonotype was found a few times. The CDR3 is CASSVGGNEAFF. The CDR3 nucleotides read TGTGCCAGCAGCGTAGGGGGCAATGAAGCTTTCTTT. V usage is TRBV9 and J usage is TRBJ1-1, with D perhaps matching TRBD1 (5 bases). Looked up from germline, CDR1 is SGDLS and CDR2 is YYNGEE. The V and J ends lost 0 bases and 7 bases respectively, with 7 bases between them. CDR3 length: 12 residues.

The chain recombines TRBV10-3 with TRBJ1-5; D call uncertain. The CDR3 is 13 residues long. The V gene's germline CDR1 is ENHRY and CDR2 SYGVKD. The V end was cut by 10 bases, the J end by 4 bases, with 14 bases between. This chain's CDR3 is CATLDPVNQPQHF. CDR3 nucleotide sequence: TGTGCCACCTTGGACCCGGTAAATCAGCCCCAGCATTTT.

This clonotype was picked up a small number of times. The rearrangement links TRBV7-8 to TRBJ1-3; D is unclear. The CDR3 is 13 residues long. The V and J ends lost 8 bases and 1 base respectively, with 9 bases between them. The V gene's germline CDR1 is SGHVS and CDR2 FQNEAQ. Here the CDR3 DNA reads TGTGCCAGCGGGCTAGTATCTGGAAACACCATATATTTT. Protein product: CASGLVSGNTIYF.

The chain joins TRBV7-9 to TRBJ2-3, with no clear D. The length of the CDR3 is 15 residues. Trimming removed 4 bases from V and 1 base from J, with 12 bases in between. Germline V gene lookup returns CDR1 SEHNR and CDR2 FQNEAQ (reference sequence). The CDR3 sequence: CASSSRVPRTDTQYF. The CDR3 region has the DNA TGTGCCAGCAGCTCGAGAGTACCCCGCACAGATACGCAGTATTTT.

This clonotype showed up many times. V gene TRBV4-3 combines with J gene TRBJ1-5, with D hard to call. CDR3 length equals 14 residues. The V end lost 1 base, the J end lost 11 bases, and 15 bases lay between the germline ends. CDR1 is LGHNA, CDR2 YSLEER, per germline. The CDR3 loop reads CASSQGWVDGAQHF. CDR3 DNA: TGCGCCAGCAGCCAAGGTTGGGTGGATGGGGCCCAGCATTTT.

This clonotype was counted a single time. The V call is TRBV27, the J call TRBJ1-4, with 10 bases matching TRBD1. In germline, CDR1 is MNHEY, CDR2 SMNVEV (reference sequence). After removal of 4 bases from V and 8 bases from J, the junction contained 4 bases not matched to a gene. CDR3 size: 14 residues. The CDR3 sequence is CASSWDRGREKLFF. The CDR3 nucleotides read TGTGCCAGCAGTTGGGACAGGGGAAGGGAAAAACTGTTTTTT.

CDR3 region: CASSQADYSWHNEQFF. CDR3 DNA sequence: TGTGCCAGCAGCCAAGCGGATTACAGTTGGCACAATGAGCAGTTCTTC. The rearrangement joins TRBV3-1 to TRBJ2-1; D is unresolved. This CDR3 has 16 residues. The germline gives CDR1 LGHDT, CDR2 YNNKEL (reference sequence). V was pared by 1 base and J by 5 bases, with 15 bases between.

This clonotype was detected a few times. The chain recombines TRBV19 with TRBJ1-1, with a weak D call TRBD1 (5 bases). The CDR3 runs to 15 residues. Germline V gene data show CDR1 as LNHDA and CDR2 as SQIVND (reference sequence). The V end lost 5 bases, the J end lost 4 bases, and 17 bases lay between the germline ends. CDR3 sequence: CASSPTGGLGTEAFF. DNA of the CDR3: TGTGCCAGTAGTCCGACCGGGGGTCTCGGCACTGAAGCTTTCTTT. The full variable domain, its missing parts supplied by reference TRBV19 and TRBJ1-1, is DGGITQSPKYLFRKEGQNVTLSCEQNLNHDAMYWYRQDPGQGLRLIYYSQIVNDFQKGDIAEGYSVSREKKESFPLTVTSAQKNPTAFYLCASSPTGGLGTEAFFGQGTRLTVV.

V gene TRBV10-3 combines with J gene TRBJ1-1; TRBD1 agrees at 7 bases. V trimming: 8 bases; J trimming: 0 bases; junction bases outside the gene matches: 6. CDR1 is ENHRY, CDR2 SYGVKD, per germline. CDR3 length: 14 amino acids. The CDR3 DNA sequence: TGTGCCATCGGGGAGGGACAGTTGAACACTGAAGCTTTCTTT. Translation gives CAIGEGQLNTEAFF.

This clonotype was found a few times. This CDR3 reads CASAGKGNQPQHF. The CDR3 DNA sequence: TGTGCCTCCGCAGGGAAGGGCAATCAGCCCCAGCATTTT. The chain has TRBV30 and TRBJ1-5, with D possibly being TRBD1 (5 bases). This CDR3 is 13 amino acids long. Germline CDR1 reads GTSNPN; CDR2 reads SVGIG (reference sequence). The V end lost 7 bases, the J end lost 2 bases, and 12 bases lay between the germline ends.

The CDR3 loop reads CASNQGGREAFF. The CDR3 DNA reads as TGTGCCAGCAATCAAGGGGGCCGGGAAGCTTTCTTT. V is TRBV28 and J is TRBJ1-1; 7 nucleotides align to TRBD1. The CDR3 loop spans 12 amino acids. Germline CDR1 and CDR2: MDHEN and SYDVKM. J lost 8 bases, V lost 7 bases, and 7 bases had no gene match.

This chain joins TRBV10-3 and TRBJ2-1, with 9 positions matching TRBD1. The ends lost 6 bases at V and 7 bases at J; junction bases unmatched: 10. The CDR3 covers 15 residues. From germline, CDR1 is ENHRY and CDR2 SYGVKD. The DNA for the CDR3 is TGTGCCATCAGGTCCGGGACAGGGATAGGTAATGAGCAGTTCTTC. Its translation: CAIRSGTGIGNEQFF.

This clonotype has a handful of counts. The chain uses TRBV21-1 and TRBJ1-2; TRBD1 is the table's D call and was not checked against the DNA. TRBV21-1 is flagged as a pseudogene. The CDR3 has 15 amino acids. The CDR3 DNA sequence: TGTGCCAGCAGTCTAGGGCAGGGTTGGATCTATGGCTACACCTTC. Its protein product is CASSLGQGWIYGYTF.

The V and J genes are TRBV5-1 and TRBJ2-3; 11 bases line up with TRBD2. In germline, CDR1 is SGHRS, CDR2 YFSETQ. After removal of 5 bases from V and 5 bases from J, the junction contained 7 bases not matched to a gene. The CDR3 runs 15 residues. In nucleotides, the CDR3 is TGCGCCAGCAGGCTAGCGGGGGGACTTCAAGATACGCAGTATTTT. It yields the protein CASRLAGGLQDTQYF.

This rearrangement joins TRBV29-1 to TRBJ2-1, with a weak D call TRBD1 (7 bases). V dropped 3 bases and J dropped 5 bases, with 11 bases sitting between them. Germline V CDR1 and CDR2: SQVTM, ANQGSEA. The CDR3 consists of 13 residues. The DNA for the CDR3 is TGCAGCGTTGAGCGGGACAGCAACAATGAGCAGTTCTTC. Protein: CSVERDSNNEQFF.

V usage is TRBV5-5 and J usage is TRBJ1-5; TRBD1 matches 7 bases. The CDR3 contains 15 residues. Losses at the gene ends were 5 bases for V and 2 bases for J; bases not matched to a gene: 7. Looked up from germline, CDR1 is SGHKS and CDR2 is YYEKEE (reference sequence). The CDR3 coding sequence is TGTGCCAGCAGTAGGGGGCTGGAGCGCAATCAGCCCCAGCATTTT. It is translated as CASSRGLERNQPQHF.

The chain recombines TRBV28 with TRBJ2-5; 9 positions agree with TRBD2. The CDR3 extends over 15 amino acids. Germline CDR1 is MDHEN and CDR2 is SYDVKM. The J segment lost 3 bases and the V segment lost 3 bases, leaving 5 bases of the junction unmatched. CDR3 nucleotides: TGTGCCAGCAGTTTGCGGACTAGCGTGGAAGAGACCCAGTACTTC. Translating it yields CASSLRTSVEETQYF.

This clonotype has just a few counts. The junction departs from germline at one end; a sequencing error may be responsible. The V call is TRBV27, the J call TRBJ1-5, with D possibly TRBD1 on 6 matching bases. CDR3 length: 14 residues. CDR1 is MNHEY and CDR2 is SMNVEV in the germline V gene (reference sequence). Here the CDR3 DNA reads TGTGCCAGCAGTCCCCACGGGGGCAAGCAGCCCCAGCATTTT. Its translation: CASSPHGGKQPQHF.

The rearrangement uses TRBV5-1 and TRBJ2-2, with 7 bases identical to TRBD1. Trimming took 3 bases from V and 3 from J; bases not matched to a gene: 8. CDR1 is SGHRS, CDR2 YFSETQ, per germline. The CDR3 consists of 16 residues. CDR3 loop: CASSSPTGWDTGELFF. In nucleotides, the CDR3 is TGCGCCAGCAGCTCCCCGACAGGGTGGGACACCGGGGAGCTGTTTTTT.

DNA for the CDR3: TGCAGTGCTAGACGGGGAGGCAATCAGCCCCAGCATTTT. It codes for CSARRGGNQPQHF. This chain connects TRBV20-1 to TRBJ1-5; D is uncertain. CDR3 length: 13 residues. The ends were cut back, 2 bases at V and 2 bases at J, with 7 bases in the middle. Germline values: CDR1 DFQATT, CDR2 SNEGSKA (reference sequence).

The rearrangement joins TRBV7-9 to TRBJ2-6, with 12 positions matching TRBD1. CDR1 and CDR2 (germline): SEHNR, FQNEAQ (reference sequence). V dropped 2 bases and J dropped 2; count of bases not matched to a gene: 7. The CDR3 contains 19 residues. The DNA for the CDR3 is TGTGCCAGCAGCTTAAGTAACCGGGACAGGGGGCCTGGGGCCAACGTCCTGACTTTC. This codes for CASSLSNRDRGPGANVLTF.

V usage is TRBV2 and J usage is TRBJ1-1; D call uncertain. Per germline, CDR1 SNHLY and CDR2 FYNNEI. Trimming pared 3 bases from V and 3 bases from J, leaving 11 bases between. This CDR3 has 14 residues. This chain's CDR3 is CASSDRRRDTEAFF. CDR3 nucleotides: TGTGCCAGCAGTGACCGACGAAGGGACACTGAAGCTTTCTTT.

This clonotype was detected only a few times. CDR3 in DNA: TGTGCCAGCTCACCACCGTCAATCGGAGATTCACCCCTCCACTTT. Translated: CASSPPSIGDSPLHF. The chain carries TRBV18 and TRBJ1-6; no clear D. In germline, CDR1 is KGHSH, CDR2 LQKENI. The CDR3 is 15 residues long. The V gene lost 0 bases and the J gene lost 8 bases, with 11 bases spanning the gap.

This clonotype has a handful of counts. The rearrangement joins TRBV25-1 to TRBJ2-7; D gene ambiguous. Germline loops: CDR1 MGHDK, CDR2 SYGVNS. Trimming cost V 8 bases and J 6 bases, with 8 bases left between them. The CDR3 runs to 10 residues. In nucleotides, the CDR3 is TGTGCCAGCTCGTTGGGCGAGCAGTACTTC. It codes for CASSLGEQYF.

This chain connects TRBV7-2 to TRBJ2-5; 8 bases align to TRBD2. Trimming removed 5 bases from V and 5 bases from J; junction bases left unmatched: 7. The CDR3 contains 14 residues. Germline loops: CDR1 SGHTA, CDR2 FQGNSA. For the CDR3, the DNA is TGTGCCAGCAGCCGGGGGGGGACGGAGGAGACCCAGTACTTC. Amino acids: CASSRGGTEETQYF.